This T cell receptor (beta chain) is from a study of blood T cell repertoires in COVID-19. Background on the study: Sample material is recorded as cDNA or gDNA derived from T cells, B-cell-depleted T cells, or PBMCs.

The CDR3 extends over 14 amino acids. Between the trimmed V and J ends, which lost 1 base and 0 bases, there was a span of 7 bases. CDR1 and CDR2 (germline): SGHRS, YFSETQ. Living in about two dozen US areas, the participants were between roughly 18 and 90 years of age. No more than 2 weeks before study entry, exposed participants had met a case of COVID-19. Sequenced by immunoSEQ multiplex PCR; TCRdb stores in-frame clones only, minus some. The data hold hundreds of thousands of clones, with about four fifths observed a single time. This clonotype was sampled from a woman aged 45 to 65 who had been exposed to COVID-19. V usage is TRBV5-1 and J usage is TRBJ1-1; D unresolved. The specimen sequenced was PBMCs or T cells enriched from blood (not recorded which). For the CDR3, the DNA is TGCGCCAGCAGCTTGACCGCGATGAACACTGAAGCTTTCTTT. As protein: CASSLTAMNTEAFF.